Listed below are T cell receptor beta chains from one sample, sequenced in a study of T cell changes during pregnancy in multiple sclerosis. Here immunoSEQ multiplex PCR was the method, and the copy in TCRdb shows in-frame clones only, minus some. The table includes approximately 65,000 clones, approximately 92% detected once. The sequences come from CD8+ T cells from peripheral blood mononuclear cells, collected in the third trimester of pregnancy. Receptor source: a female donor in good health, enrolled as a control in a pregnancy study. Each CDR3 is given without its conserved first and last residue.

v_gene	j_gene	CDR3aa
TRBV19	TRBJ2-7	ASSIGGDGTLYEQY
TRBV19	TRBJ2-7	ASSGTGENEQY
TRBV19	TRBJ1-1	ASSLGGNTEAF
TRBV9	TRBJ1-3	ASSPHRDSGNTIY
TRBV5-4	TRBJ1-5	ASSLYDSDQPQH
TRBV5-5	TRBJ1-2	ASTLPSGGHYGYT
TRBV5-6	TRBJ1-5	ASSVAGGGGNQPQH
TRBV5-8	TRBJ2-1	ASSLVRGVVYNEQF
TRBV6-1	TRBJ1-3	ASSDYPGTGSGNTIY
TRBV6-6	TRBJ2-2	ASRTDSRNTGELF
TRBV7-8	TRBJ2-3	ASSPTGGTDTQY
TRBV27	TRBJ1-1	ASSPLGQGGEAF
TRBV2	TRBJ2-3	AIGTGTDTQY
TRBV4-3	TRBJ2-1	ASSQALGGGGNEQF
TRBV9	TRBJ1-1	ASSAGGSIEGDTEAF
TRBV6-4	TRBJ1-1	ASSDGGTEAF
TRBV30	TRBJ2-1	AWSTLAGGYDEQF
TRBV29-1	TRBJ1-2	SVLRTQYGYT
TRBV30	TRBJ1-4	AWSAGTGNEKLF
TRBV27	TRBJ2-2	ASSLLQGIDTGELF
TRBV30	TRBJ2-1	AWRENSYNEQF
TRBV7-2	TRBJ1-2	ASSLLDMADLNYGYT
TRBV25-1	TRBJ1-1	ASSGRGGTVNTEAF
TRBV2	TRBJ1-1	ARATGLGAF
TRBV4-3	TRBJ2-7	ASSQVKDRDRGLPYEQY
TRBV10-3	TRBJ2-1	AILGQGSFDEQF
TRBV2	TRBJ1-2	ASSEARTKNYGYT
TRBV19	TRBJ2-7	ASTVFLDSSYEQY
TRBV27	TRBJ2-5	ASSGAASGGVETQY
TRBV29-1	NA	SVDSGTGDEQY
TRBV27	TRBJ1-2	ASSVKLRGYGYT
TRBV6-5	TRBJ1-1	ASSYGPGQDGEAF
TRBV7-6	TRBJ2-2	ASSPMTESTGELF
TRBV4-1	TRBJ2-3	ASSQGIYGGGADTQY
TRBV2	TRBJ2-3	ASSDIGQGETDTQY
TRBV7-2	TRBJ2-7	ASSLQGSFYEQY
TRBV7-9	TRBJ1-4	ASSLPGTESNEKLF
TRBV18	TRBJ1-4	ASSPTGGTNEKLF
TRBV7-8	TRBJ2-7	ASSLGQGAYEQY
TRBV13	TRBJ1-1	ASSLGRGESTEAF
TRBV6-1	TRBJ1-3	ASSEFKMGQLGNTIY
TRBV6-1	TRBJ2-4	ASMAGHSSIQY
TRBV27	TRBJ2-7	ASREGAYEQY
TRBV27	TRBJ1-4	ASSPLGAGDEKLF